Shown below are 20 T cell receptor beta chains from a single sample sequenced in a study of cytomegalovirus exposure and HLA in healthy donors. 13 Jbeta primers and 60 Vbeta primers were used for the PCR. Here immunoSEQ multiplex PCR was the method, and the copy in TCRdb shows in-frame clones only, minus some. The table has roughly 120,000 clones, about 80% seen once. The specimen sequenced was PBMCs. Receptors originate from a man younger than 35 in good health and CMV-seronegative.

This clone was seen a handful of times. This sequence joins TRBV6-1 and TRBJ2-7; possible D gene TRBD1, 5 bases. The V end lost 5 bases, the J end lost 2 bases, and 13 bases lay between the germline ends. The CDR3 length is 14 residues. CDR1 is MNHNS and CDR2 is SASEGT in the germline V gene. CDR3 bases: TGTGCCAGCAGTAGACAGTCCTCAACCTACGAGCAGTACTTC. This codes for CASSRQSSTYEQYF.

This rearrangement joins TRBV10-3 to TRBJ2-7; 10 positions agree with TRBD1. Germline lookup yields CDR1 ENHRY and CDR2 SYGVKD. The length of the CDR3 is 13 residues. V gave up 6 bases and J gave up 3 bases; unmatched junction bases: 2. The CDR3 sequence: CAIRDRGYYEQYF. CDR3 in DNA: TGTGCCATCAGGGACAGGGGGTACTACGAGCAGTACTTC.

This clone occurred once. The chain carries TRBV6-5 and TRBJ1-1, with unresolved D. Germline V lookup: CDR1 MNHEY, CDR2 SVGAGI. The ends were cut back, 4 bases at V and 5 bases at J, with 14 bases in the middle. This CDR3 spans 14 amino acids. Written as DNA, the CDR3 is TGTGCCAGCAGTTTTCTGGGCAGATTGACTGAAGCTTTCTTT. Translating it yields CASSFLGRLTEAFF.

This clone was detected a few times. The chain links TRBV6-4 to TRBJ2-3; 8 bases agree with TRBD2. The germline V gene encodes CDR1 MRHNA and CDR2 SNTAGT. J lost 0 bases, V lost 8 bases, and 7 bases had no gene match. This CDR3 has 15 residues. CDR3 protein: CASQKLAGSTDTQYF. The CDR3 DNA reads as TGTGCCAGCCAAAAATTAGCGGGGAGCACAGATACGCAGTATTTT.

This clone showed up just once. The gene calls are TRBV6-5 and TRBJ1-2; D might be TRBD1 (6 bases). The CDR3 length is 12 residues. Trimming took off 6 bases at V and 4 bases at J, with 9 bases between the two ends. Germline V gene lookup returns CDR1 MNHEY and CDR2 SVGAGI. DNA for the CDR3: TGTGCCAGCAGACAGGGTGCCTATGGCTACACCTTC. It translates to CASRQGAYGYTF.

CDR3 protein: CASSLGEVSTDTQYF. The CDR3 bases are TGTGCCAGCAGCTTGGGGGAGGTGAGCACAGATACGCAGTATTTT. The chain joins TRBV7-9 to TRBJ2-3, with a tentative D call TRBD2 (6 bases). Germline-derived CDR1 and CDR2 are SEHNR and FQNEAQ (reference sequence). CDR3 length: 15 amino acids. Deletions cut 3 bases from V and 0 bases from J, with 10 bases between.

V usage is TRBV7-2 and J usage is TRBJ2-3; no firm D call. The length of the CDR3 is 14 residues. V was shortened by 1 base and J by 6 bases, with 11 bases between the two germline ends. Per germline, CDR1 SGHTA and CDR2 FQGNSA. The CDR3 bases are TGTGCCAGCAGCTTAGGTACGAGGTGGGATACGCAGTATTTT. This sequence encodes CASSLGTRWDTQYF. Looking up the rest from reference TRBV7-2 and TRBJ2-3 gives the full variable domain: GAGVSQSPSNKVTEKGKDVELRCDPISGHTALYWYRQSLGQGLEFLIYFQGNSAPDKSGLPSDRFSAERTGGSVSTLTIQRTQQEDSAVYLCASSLGTRWDTQYFGPGTRLTVL.

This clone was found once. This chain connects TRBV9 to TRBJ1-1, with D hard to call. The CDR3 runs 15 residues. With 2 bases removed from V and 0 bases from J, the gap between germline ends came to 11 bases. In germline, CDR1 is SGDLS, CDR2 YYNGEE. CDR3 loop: CASSVGDLMNTEAFF. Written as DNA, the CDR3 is TGTGCCAGCAGCGTTGGAGACCTTATGAACACTGAAGCTTTCTTT.

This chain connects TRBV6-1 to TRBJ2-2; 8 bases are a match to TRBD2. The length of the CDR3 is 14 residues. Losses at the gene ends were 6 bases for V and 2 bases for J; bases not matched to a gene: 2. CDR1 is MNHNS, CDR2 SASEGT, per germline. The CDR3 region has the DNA TGTGCCAGCAGACTAGCGGATAACACCGGGGAGCTGTTTTTT. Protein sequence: CASRLADNTGELFF.

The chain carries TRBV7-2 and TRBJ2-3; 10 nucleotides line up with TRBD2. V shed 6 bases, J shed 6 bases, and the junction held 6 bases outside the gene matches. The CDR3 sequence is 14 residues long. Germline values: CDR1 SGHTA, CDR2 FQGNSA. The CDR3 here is CASRAASGSDTQYF. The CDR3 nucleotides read TGTGCCAGCAGAGCCGCTAGCGGGAGTGATACGCAGTATTTT.

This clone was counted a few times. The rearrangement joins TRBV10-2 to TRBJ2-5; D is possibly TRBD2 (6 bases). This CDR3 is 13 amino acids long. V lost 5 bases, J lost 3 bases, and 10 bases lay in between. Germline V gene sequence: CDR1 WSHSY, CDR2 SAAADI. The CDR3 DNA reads TGCGCCAGCAGTCTGCGGGGAAAAGAGACCCAGTACTTC. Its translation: CASSLRGKETQYF.

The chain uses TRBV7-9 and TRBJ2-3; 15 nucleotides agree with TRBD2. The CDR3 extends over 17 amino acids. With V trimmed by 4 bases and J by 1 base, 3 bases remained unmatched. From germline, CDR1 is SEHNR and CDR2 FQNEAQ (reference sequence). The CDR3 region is CASSWTSGRARTDTQYF. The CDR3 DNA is TGTGCCAGCAGCTGGACTAGCGGGAGGGCCCGCACAGATACGCAGTATTTT.

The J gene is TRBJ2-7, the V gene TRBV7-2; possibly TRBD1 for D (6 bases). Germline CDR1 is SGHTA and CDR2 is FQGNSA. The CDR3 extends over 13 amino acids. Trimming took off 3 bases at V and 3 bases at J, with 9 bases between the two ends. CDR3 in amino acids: CASSLEDSYEQYF. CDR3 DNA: TGTGCCAGCAGCTTGGAGGACAGCTACGAGCAGTACTTC.

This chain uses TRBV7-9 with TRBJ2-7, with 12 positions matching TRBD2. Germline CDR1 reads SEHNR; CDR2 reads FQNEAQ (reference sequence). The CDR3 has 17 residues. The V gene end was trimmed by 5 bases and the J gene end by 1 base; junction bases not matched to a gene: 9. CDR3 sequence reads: CASSTTSGSLGSYEQYF. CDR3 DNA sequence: TGTGCCAGCAGCACGACTAGCGGGAGTTTAGGGTCCTACGAGCAGTACTTC.

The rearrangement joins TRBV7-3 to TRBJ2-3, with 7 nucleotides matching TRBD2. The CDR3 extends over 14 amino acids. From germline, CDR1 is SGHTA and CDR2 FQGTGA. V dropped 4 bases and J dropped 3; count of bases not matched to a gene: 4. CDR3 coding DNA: TGTGCCAGCAGCTCTGGGGGGGGGACAGATACGCAGTATTTT. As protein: CASSSGGGTDTQYF.

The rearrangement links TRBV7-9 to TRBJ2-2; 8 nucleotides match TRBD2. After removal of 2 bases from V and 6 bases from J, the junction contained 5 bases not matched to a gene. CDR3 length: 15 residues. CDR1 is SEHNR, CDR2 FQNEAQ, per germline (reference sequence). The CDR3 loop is CASSLSASGPGELFF. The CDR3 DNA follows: TGTGCCAGCAGCTTATCGGCTAGCGGGCCCGGGGAGCTGTTTTTT.

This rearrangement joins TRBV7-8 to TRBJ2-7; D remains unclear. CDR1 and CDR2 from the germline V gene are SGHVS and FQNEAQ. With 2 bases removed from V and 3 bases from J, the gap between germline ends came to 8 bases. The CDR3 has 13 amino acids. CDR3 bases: TGTGCCAGCAGCTTATTTGAGGTCTACGAGCAGTACTTC. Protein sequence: CASSLFEVYEQYF. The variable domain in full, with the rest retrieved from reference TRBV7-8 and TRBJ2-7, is GAGVSQSPRYKVAKRGQDVALRCDPISGHVSLFWYQQALGQGPEFLTYFQNEAQLDKSGLPSDRFFAERPEGSVSTLKIQRTQQEDSAVYLCASSLFEVYEQYFGPGTRLTVT.

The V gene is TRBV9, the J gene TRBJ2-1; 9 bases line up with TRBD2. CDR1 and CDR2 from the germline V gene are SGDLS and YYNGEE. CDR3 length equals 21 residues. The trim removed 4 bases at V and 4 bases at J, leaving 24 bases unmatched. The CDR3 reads CASSQRLAVLSKENLYNEQFF. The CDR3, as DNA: TGTGCCAGCAGCCAGAGACTAGCGGTACTATCTAAAGAGAATCTTTACAATGAGCAGTTCTTC. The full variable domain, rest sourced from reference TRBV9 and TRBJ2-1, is DSGVTQTPKHLITATGQRVTLRCSPRSGDLSVYWYQQSLDQGLQFLIQYYNGEERAKGNILERFSAQQFPDLHSELNLSSLELGDSALYFCASSQRLAVLSKENLYNEQFFGPGTRLTVL.

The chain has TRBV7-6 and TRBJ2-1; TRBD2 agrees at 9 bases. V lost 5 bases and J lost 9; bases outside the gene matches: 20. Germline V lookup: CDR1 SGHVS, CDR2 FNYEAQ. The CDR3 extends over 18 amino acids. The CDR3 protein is CASSHIRGAGGPMGEQFF. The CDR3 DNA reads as TGTGCCAGCAGCCACATCCGGGGAGCGGGAGGCCCTATGGGTGAGCAGTTCTTC.

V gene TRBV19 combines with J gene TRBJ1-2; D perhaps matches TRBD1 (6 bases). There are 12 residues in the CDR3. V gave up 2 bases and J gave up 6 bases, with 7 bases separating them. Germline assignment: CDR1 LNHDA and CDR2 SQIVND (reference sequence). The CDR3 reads CASSITGNGYTF. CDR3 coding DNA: TGTGCCAGTAGTATAACAGGGAATGGCTACACCTTC.